This T cell receptor (beta chain) was captured by sequencing in a study of blood T cell repertoires in COVID-19. Profiled with immunoSEQ multiplex PCR; TCRdb holds only in-frame clones, not every one. The sample lists approximately 210,000 clones, less than 85% occurring once. V shed 2 bases and J 1 base; nucleotides not matched to a gene: 7. The CDR3 has 17 residues. Germline CDR1 LGHNA, CDR2 YSLEER. Sequencing was performed on peripheral blood. The chain has TRBV4-3 and TRBJ2-3; the match to TRBD2 covers 9 bases. The receptor was isolated from a woman aged 80 or older with acute or convalescent COVID-19. This CDR3 reads CASSQSTLAGRTDTQYF. In DNA, the CDR3 is TGCGCCAGCAGCCAAAGTACTCTAGCGGGGCGCACAGATACGCAGTATTTT.